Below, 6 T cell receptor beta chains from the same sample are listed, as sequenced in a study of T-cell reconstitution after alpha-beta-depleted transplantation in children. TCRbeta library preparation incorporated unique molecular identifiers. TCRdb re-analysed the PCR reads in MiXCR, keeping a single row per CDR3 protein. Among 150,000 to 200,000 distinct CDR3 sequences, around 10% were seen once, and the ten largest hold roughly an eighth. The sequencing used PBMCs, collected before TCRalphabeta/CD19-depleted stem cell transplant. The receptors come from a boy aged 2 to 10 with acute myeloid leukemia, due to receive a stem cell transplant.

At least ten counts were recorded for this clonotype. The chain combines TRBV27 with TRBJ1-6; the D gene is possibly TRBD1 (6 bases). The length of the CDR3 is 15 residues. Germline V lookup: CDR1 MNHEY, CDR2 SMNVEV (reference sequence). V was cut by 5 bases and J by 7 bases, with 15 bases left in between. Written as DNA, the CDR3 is TGTGCCAGCAGTCAAGGGGGTGTCGGGAATTCACCCCTCCACTTT. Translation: CASSQGGVGNSPLHF.

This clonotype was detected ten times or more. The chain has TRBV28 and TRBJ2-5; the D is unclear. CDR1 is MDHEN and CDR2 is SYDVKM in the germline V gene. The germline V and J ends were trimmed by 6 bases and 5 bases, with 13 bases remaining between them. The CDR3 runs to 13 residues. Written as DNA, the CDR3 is TGTGCCAGCAGCCCTCCGGTCCAGGAGACCCAGTACTTC. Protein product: CASSPPVQETQYF. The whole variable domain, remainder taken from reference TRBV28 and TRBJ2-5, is DVKVTQSSRYLVKRTGEKVFLECVQDMDHENMFWYRQDPGLGLRLIYFSYDVKMKEKGDIPEGYSVSREKKERFSLILESASTNQTSMYLCASSPPVQETQYFGPGTRLLVL.

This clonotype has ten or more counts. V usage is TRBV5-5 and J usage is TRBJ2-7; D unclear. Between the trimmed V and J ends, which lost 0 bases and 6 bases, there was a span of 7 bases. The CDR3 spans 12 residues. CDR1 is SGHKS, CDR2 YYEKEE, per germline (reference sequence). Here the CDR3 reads CASSLDHGEQYV. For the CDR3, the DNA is TGTGCCAGCAGCTTGGATCATGGCGAGCAGTACGTC.

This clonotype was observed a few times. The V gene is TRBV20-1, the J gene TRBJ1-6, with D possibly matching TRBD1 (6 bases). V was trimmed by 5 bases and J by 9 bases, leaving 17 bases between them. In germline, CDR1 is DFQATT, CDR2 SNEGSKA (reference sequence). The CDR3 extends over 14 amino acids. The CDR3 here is CSAGTGTLTSPLHF. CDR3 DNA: TGCAGTGCTGGGACCGGGACACTTACTTCACCCCTCCACTTT.

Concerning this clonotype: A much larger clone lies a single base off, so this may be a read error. Here the CDR3 DNA reads TGTGCCAGCGGTTACTCCCAGACTAGCGTGGGCACAGATACGCAGTATTTT. Amino acids: CASGYSQTSVGTDTQYF. The chain uses TRBV6-5 and TRBJ2-3, with TRBD2 matching 8 bases. The germline gives CDR1 MNHEY, CDR2 SVGAGI. The length of the CDR3 is 17 residues.

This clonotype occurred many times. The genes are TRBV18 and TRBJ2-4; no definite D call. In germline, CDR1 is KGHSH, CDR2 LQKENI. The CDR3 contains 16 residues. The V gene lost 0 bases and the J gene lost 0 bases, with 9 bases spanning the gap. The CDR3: CASSPPNGIAKNIQYF. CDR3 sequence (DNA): TGTGCCAGCTCACCACCTAACGGAATAGCCAAAAACATTCAGTACTTC.